This T cell receptor beta chain was profiled in a study of T cells after yellow fever vaccination. Overall study findings and caveats: Abundant clonotypes from the bulk population could get into FACS-sorted repertoires as contaminants. Weaker in magnitude, the secondary response showed a faster peak on day 5 versus 15. A small proportion of clonotypes was detected in both the CD4 and CD8 compartments.

5'RACE template switching generated TCR cDNA, adding a universal primer site and UMIs. Each CDR3 protein gets one entry after TCRdb re-called the 5' RACE reads with MiXCR. There are 50,000 to 60,000 distinct CDR3 sequences in the sample; approximately 6.6% occur only once, and 20% to 25% lies in the top ten. CDR3 length: 14 residues. Germline V lookup: CDR1 SGHVS, CDR2 FNYEAQ. Trimming pared 3 bases from V and 1 base from J, leaving 9 bases between. The clonotype comes from a man aged 18-30 years who received the YFV17D yellow fever vaccine. The chain couples TRBV7-6 to TRBJ1-1; D gene unclear. The specimen comprised CD8+ T cells not binding an NS4B(214-222) dextramer, sorted from PBMCs, sampled about 49 days after the first yellow fever vaccination. Here the CDR3 DNA reads TGTGCCAGCAGCTTGGGATCGGGGAACACTGAAGCTTTCTTT. This sequence encodes CASSLGSGNTEAFF. The whole variable domain, remainder taken from reference TRBV7-6 and TRBJ1-1, is GAGVSQSPRYKVTKRGQDVALRCDPISGHVSLYWYRQALGQGPEFLTYFNYEAQQDKSGLPNDRFSAERPEGSISTLTIQRTEQRDSAMYRCASSLGSGNTEAFFGQGTRLTVV.